Reported below is one T cell receptor (beta chain). Its antigen is currently unknown. The data belong to a study of shared clonotypes between healthy human individuals. In the study overall: Three plates were used per donor for CD4 naive, three for CD4 memory, two for CD8 naive and one for CD8 memory. Study observations and caveats: Incompleteness in sorted-subset sequencing, despite large depth, was shown by rarefaction. Represented diversity (both genetic and exposure-history) was limited by the small number of donors. Apart from blood, nothing was sampled; tissue repertoires likely differ.

Data came from immunoSEQ multiplex PCR; TCRdb stores just in-frame clones and leaves some out. The table shows around 1 million clones, with 76% occurring only once. Germline V CDR1 and CDR2: ENHRY, SYGVKD. This CDR3 region has 16 residues. V lost 10 bases, J lost 5 bases, and 10 bases stayed unmatched. Sequenced material: memory CD4+ T cells sorted from blood. Subset reported: CD45RA-negative fraction. The receptor's source is a man between 18 and 35 years old in good health. This rearrangement joins TRBV10-3 to TRBJ2-2, with 13 bases that match TRBD2. CDR3 protein: CASVGLAGVGTGELFF. The DNA for the CDR3 is TGTGCCAGCGTCGGACTAGCGGGAGTAGGGACCGGGGAGCTGTTTTTT.